This entry lists 9 T cell receptor beta chains sequenced from one sample in a study of blood T cell repertoires in COVID-19. Generated by immunoSEQ multiplex PCR, the TCRdb table keeps only in-frame clones and is missing some. The table includes 100,000 to 150,000 clones, about 94% detected once. The specimen sequenced was peripheral blood. All receptors derive from a man aged 45-60 years with COVID-19, enrolled during active disease.

The gene calls are TRBV5-1 and TRBJ1-2; 7 bases line up with TRBD1. Germline V gene data show CDR1 as SGHRS and CDR2 as YFSETQ. The CDR3 runs to 15 residues. Unmatched junction bases numbered 8, after V lost 5 bases and J lost 1 base. The CDR3 loop reads CASSLDREINYGYTF. For the CDR3, the DNA is TGCGCCAGCAGTCTCGACAGGGAGATTAACTATGGCTACACCTTC.

The chain links TRBV2 to TRBJ2-7, with D perhaps TRBD2 (5 bases). The CDR3 runs 13 residues. V shed 7 bases and J shed 6 bases, with 16 bases lying between them. Per the germline V gene, CDR1 is SNHLY and CDR2 is FYNNEI. CDR3 amino acids: CASMERGDGEQYV. The CDR3 DNA sequence: TGTGCCAGCATGGAACGGGGTGACGGCGAGCAGTACGTC.

This clone showed up just once. The chain carries TRBV27 and TRBJ1-1, with 8 bases aligning to TRBD1. This CDR3 comprises 16 residues. Germline assignment: CDR1 MNHEY and CDR2 SMNVEV (reference sequence). V shed 6 bases and J 0 bases; nucleotides not matched to a gene: 9. The CDR3 nucleotides read TGTGCCAGCAGACGGGACAGGAGCATCATGAACACTGAAGCTTTCTTT. It codes for CASRRDRSIMNTEAFF.

The chain combines TRBV4-3 with TRBJ1-4; D possibly corresponds to TRBD1 (6 bases). The V and J ends lost 1 base and 7 bases respectively, with 16 bases between them. The V gene's germline CDR1 is LGHNA and CDR2 YSLEER. The CDR3 extends over 16 amino acids. For the CDR3, the DNA is TGCGCCAGCAGCCAAGCAACACAGGGCTTGAGTGAAAAACTGTTTTTT. The encoded protein is CASSQATQGLSEKLFF.

V is TRBV28 and J is TRBJ2-7; 12 bases line up with TRBD2. This CDR3 contains 17 residues. Germline values: CDR1 MDHEN, CDR2 SYDVKM. The V and J ends lost 3 bases and 3 bases, in that order; junction bases with no gene match: 9. Here the CDR3 DNA reads TGTGCCAGCAGTTTGCCACTAGCGGGAGGATCGAGCTACGAGCAGTACTTC. Amino acid sequence: CASSLPLAGGSSYEQYF.

The chain employs TRBV28 and TRBJ2-6; 8 bases map to TRBD1. CDR1 MDHEN and CDR2 SYDVKM come from the germline V gene. The V and J ends lost 2 bases and 1 base, in that order; junction bases with no gene match: 7. This CDR3 contains 18 residues. The CDR3 is CASSLDAGGGSGANVLTF. Here the CDR3 DNA reads TGTGCCAGCAGTTTAGATGCAGGGGGCGGGTCTGGGGCCAACGTCCTGACTTTC.

This clone was picked up one time. The V call is TRBV3-1 (or the pseudogene TRBV3-2), the J call TRBJ2-7; TRBD2 is a possible D gene (7 bases). Looked up from germline, CDR1 is LGHDT and CDR2 is YNNKEL (reference sequence). This CDR3 has 14 amino acids. V gave up 4 bases and J gave up 12 bases, with 22 bases separating them. CDR3 sequence reads: CASSPPGGGRHLYF. CDR3 nucleotide sequence: TGTGCCAGCAGCCCCCCTGGCGGGGGCAGACACTTGTACTTC.

V and J are TRBV6-2 or TRBV6-3 and TRBJ1-1; TRBD1 matches 9 bases. V was clipped by 4 bases and J by 3 bases; unmatched bases: 3. This CDR3 comprises 14 residues. In germline, CDR1 is MNHEY, CDR2 SVGEGT. CDR3 region: CASSSRDRDTEAFF. The CDR3 DNA follows: TGTGCCAGCAGTTCAAGGGACAGGGACACTGAAGCTTTCTTT.

The chain uses TRBV29-1 and TRBJ1-2; 7 nucleotides match TRBD1. The CDR3 consists of 12 residues. The germline V gene has CDR1 SQVTM and CDR2 ANQGSEA. Trimming took 2 bases from V and 5 from J; bases not matched to a gene: 2. DNA for the CDR3: TGCAGCGTTGAAACGGGACAGTATGGCTACACCTTC. It yields the protein CSVETGQYGYTF.